This paragraph reports one T cell receptor beta chain. The source of the sample is a study of Ad26.COV2.S vaccination and SARS-CoV-2 variants. V dropped 5 bases and J dropped 0 bases, with 7 bases sitting between them. CDR1 is LNHDA, CDR2 SQIVND, per germline (reference sequence). The CDR3 runs to 13 residues. Data came from immunoSEQ multiplex PCR; TCRdb stores just in-frame clones and leaves some out. The sample carries almost 400,000 clones, roughly 90% recorded once. As for treatment: roughly 20 received Ad26.COV2.S at low or high dose, single or two shots; about 5 received placebo; per-sample allocation not given. Vaccine and placebo recipients were sampled on day 63 after the first injection.

This clonotype was obtained from a person aged 18-65 years who received the Ad26.COV2.S COVID-19 vaccine or a placebo. This rearrangement joins TRBV19 to TRBJ1-1; no definite D call. The sequences come from peripheral blood, collected in a trial of Ad26.COV2.S vaccine versus placebo. CDR3 sequence reads: CASSGPVNTEAFF. The CDR3 DNA is TGTGCCAGTAGTGGCCCGGTGAACACTGAAGCTTTCTTT.